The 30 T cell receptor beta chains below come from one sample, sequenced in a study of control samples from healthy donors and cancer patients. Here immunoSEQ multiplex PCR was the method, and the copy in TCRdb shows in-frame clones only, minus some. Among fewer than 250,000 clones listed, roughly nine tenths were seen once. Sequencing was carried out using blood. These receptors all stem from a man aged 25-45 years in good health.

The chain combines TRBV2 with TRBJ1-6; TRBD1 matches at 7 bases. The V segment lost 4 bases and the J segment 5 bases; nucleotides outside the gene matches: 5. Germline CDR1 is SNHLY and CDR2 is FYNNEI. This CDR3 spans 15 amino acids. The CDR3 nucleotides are TGTGCCAGCAGTGCGAGGGGGCCTAATAATTCACCCCTCCACTTT. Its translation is CASSARGPNNSPLHF. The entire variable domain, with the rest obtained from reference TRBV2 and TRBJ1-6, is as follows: EPEVTQTPSHQVTQMGQEVILRCVPISNHLYFYWYRQILGQKVEFLVSFYNNEISEKSEIFDDQFSVERPDGSNFTLKIRSTKLEDSAMYFCASSARGPNNSPLHFGNGTRLTVT.

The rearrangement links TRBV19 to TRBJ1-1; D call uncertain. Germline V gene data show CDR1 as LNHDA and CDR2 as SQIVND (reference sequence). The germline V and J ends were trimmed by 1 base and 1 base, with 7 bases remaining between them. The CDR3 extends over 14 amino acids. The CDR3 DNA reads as TGTGCCAGTAGTATAGTCCCCCCGAACACTGAAGCTTTCTTT. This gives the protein CASSIVPPNTEAFF.

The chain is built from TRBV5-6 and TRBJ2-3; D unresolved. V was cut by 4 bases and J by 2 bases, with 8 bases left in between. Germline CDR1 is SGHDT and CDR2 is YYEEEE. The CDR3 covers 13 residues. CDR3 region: CASSPPLTDTQYF. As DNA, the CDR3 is TGTGCCAGCAGCCCGCCCCTCACAGATACGCAGTATTTT.

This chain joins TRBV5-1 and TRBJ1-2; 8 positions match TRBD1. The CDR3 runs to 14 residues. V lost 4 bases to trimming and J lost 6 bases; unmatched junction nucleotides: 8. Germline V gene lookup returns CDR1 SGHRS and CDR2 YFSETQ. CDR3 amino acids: CASSPGDRGDGYTF. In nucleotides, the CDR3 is TGCGCCAGCAGCCCCGGTGACAGGGGAGATGGCTACACCTTC.

In nucleotides, the CDR3 is TGTGCCACCAGTGACCCCGGGACAGGAGATGAAAAACTGTTTTTT. Residues: CATSDPGTGDEKLFF. V is TRBV24-1 and J is TRBJ1-4, with 8 bases identical to TRBD1. J gave up 6 bases and V 4 bases, and 6 bases lay outside the gene matches. The CDR3 runs to 15 residues. Germline lookup yields CDR1 KGHDR and CDR2 SFDVKD.

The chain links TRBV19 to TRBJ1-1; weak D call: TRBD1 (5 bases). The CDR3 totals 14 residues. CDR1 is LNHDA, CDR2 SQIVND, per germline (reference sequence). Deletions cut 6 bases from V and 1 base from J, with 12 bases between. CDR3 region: CASRGGAENTEAFF. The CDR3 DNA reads TGTGCCAGTAGAGGAGGGGCTGAGAACACTGAAGCTTTCTTT.

The CDR3: CAARLAGDSYEQYF. CDR3 sequence (DNA): TGTGCCGCCCGACTAGCGGGGGATTCCTACGAGCAGTACTTC. This rearrangement joins TRBV6-5 to TRBJ2-7; 12 bases are shared with TRBD2. With 11 bases clipped from V and 1 base from J, the junction kept 6 bases outside the gene matches. Germline loops: CDR1 MNHEY, CDR2 SVGAGI. The CDR3 contains 14 residues.

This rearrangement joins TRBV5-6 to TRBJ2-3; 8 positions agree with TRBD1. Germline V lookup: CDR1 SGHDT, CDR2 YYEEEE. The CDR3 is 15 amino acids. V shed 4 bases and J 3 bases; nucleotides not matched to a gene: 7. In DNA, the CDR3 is TGTGCCAGCAGCCAGGGACAGGCTTATACAGATACGCAGTATTTT. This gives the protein CASSQGQAYTDTQYF.

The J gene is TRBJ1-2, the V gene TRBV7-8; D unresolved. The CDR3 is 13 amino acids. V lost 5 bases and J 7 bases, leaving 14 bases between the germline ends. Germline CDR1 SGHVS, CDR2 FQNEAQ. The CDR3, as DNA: TGTGCCAGCAGCCTATCTGACATGGGTGGCTACACCTTC. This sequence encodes CASSLSDMGGYTF.

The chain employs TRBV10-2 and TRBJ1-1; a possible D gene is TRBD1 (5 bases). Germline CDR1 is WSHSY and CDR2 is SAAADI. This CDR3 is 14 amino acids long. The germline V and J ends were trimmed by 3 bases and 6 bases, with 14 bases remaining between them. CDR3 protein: CASSDSQGGAEAFF. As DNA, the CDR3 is TGCGCCAGCAGTGACTCTCAGGGAGGCGCTGAAGCTTTCTTT.

CDR3 DNA: TGTGCCAGCAGCGGACCGGGACCGTGGAACACTGAAGCTTTCTTT. Its translation: CASSGPGPWNTEAFF. V usage is TRBV5-6 and J usage is TRBJ1-1; the D gene is possibly TRBD1 (5 bases). The V end lost 4 bases, the J end lost 1 base, and 14 bases lay between the germline ends. CDR3 length: 15 residues. Germline V gives CDR1 SGHDT, CDR2 YYEEEE.

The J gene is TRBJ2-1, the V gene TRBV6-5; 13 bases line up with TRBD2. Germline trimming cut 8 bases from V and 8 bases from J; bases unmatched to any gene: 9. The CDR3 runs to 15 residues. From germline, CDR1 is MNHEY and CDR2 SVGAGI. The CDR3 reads CASARTSGGYDEQFF. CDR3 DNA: TGTGCCAGCGCTCGGACTAGCGGGGGATACGATGAGCAGTTCTTC.

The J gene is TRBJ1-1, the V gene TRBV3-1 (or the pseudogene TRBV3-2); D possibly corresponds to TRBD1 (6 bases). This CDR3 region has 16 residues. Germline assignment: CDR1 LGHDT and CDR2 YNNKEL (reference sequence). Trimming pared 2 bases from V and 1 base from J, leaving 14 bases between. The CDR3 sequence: CASSQPGPRGNTEAFF. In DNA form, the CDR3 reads TGTGCCAGCAGCCAACCTGGACCCAGGGGGAACACTGAAGCTTTCTTT.

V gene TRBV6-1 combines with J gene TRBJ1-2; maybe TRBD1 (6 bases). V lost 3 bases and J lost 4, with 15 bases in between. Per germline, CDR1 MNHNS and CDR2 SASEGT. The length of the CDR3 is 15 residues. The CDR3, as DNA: TGTGCCAGCAGTGATGTGGGGGGCGAGGCCTATGGCTACACCTTC. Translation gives CASSDVGGEAYGYTF.

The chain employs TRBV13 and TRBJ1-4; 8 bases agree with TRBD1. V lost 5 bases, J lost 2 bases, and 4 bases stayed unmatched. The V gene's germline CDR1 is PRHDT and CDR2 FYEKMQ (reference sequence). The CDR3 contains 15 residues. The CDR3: CASSGRGHTNEKLFF. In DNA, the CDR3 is TGTGCCAGCAGCGGCAGGGGGCATACTAATGAAAAACTGTTTTTT.

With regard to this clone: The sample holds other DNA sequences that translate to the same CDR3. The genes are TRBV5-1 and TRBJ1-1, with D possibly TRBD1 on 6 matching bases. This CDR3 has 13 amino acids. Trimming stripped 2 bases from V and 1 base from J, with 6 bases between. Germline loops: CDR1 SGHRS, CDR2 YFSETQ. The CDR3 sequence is CASSLGGNTEAFF. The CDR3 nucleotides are TGCGCCAGCAGCTTAGGGGGGAACACTGAAGCTTTCTTT.

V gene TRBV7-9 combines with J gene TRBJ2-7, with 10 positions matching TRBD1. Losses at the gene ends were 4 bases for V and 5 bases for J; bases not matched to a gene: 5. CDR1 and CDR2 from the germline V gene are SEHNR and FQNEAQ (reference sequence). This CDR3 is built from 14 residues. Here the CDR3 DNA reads TGTGCCAGCAGCTCCGGACAGGGGGTCCACGAGCAGTACTTC. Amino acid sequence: CASSSGQGVHEQYF.

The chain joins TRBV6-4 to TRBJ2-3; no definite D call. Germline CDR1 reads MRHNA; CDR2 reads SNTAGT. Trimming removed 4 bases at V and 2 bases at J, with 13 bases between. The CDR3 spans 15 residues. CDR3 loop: CASSVGGEYTDTQYF. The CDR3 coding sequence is TGTGCCAGCAGTGTCGGCGGAGAATACACAGATACGCAGTATTTT.

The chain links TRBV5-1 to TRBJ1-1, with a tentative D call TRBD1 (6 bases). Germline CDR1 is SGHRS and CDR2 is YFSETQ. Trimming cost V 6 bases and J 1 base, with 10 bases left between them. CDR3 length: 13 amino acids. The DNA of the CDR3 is TGCGCCAGCACCCCGACAGGGAACACTGAAGCTTTCTTT. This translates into CASTPTGNTEAFF.

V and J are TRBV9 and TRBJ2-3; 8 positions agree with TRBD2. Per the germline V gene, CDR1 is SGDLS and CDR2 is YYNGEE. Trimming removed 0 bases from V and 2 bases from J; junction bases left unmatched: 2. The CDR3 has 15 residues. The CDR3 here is CASSVGGGPTDTQYF. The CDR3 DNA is TGTGCCAGCAGCGTAGGCGGGGGGCCCACAGATACGCAGTATTTT.

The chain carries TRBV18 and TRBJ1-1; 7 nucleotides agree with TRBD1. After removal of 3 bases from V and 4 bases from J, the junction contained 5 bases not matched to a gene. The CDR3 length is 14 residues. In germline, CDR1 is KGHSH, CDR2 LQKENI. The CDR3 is CASSPQGGSTEAFF. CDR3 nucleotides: TGTGCCAGCTCACCCCAGGGGGGTTCCACTGAAGCTTTCTTT.

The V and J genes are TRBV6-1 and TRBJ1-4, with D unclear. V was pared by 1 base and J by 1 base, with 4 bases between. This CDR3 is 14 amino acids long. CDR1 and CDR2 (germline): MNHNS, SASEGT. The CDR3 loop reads CASSEGGTNEKLFF. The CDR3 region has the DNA TGTGCCAGCAGTGAAGGGGGAACTAATGAAAAACTGTTTTTT.

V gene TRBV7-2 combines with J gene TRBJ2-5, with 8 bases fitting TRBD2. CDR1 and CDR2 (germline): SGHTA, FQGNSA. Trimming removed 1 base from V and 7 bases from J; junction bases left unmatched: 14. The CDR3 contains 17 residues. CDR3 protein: CASSLVFVSGETGTQYF. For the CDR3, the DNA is TGTGCCAGCAGCTTAGTCTTTGTTAGCGGGGAGACCGGGACCCAGTACTTC. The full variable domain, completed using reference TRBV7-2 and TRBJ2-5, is GAGVSQSPSNKVTEKGKDVELRCDPISGHTALYWYRQSLGQGLEFLIYFQGNSAPDKSGLPSDRFSAERTGGSVSTLTIQRTQQEDSAVYLCASSLVFVSGETGTQYFGPGTRLLVL.

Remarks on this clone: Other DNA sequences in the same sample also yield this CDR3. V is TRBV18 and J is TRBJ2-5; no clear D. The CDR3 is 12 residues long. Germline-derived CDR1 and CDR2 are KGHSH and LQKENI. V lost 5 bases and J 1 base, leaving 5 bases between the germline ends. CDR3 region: CASSSSQETQYF. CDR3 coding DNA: TGTGCCAGCTCATCCAGCCAAGAGACCCAGTACTTC.

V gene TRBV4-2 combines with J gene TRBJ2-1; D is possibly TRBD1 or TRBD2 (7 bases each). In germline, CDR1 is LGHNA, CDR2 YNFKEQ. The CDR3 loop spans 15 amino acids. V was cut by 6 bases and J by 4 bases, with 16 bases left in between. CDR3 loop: CASSGQGGRYNEQFF. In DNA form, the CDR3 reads TGTGCCAGCAGTGGGCAGGGGGGGCGATACAATGAGCAGTTCTTC.

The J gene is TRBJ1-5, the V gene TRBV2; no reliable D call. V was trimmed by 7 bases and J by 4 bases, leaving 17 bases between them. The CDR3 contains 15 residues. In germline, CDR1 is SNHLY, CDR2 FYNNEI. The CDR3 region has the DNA TGTGCCAGCAAGGGAGAAGCCGCTTCAAATCAGCCCCAGCATTTT. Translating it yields CASKGEAASNQPQHF.

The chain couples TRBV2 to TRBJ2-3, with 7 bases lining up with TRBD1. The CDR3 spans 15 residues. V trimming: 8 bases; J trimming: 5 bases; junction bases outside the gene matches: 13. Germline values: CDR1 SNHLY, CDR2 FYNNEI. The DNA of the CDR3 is TGTGCCAGCGTAGAAGGGGGCAGGGGGAAAGATACGCAGTATTTT. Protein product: CASVEGGRGKDTQYF. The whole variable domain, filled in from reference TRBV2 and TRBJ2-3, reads EPEVTQTPSHQVTQMGQEVILRCVPISNHLYFYWYRQILGQKVEFLVSFYNNEISEKSEIFDDQFSVERPDGSNFTLKIRSTKLEDSAMYFCASVEGGRGKDTQYFGPGTRLTVL.

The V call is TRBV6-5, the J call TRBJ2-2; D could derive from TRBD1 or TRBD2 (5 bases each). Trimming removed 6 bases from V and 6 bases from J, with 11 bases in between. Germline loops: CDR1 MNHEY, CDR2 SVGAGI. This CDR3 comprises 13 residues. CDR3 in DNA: TGTGCCAGCAGGACAGATAGCGCCGGGGAGCTGTTTTTT. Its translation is CASRTDSAGELFF.

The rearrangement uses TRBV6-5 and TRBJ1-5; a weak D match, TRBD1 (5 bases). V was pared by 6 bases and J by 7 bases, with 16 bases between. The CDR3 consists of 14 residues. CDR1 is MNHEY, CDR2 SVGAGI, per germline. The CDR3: CASSQGEGGQPQHF. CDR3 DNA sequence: TGTGCCAGCAGCCAAGGGGAGGGTGGGCAGCCCCAGCATTTT.

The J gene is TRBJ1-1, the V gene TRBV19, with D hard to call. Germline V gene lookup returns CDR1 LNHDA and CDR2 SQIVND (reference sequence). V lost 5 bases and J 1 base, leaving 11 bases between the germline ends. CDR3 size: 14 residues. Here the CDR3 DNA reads TGTGCCAGTAGTCCTCAACCGTCGAACACTGAAGCTTTCTTT. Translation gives CASSPQPSNTEAFF.